Listed here are 24 T cell receptor beta chains from one sample, sequenced in a study of blood T cells in healthy people across ages (dated by TCRdb to between 2015 and 2016). Library generation was performed with 5' RACE. TCRdb records Illumina HiSeq 2500 as the sequencer. The second PCR ran for about 6 to 12 cycles and used a J-beta primer mix along with a sample-barcoded 5' primer. TCRdb redid the processing of the public reads, applying fastp at Q25 and MiXCR, and retained in-frame beta chains. Each CDR3 protein gets just one entry, which takes the most common genes and DNA from the rows behind it. Counted in this sample were about 1,400,000 distinct CDR3 sequences; around 39% of them appeared once. Of the sample, roughly 7.7% is held by the ten largest clones. Source material: blood. These receptors all come from a woman aged 18-29 years in good health.

The CDR3 is CASSQGLAGLRGTQYF. The CDR3 DNA is TGTGCCAGCAGCCAGGGACTAGCGGGGCTACGGGGTACGCAGTATTTT. The chain is built from TRBV12-3 or TRBV12-4 and TRBJ2-3; 13 bases map to TRBD2. CDR3 length: 16 residues. Trimming removed 6 bases from V and 8 bases from J; junction bases left unmatched: 11.

The J gene is TRBJ2-3, the V gene TRBV5-5; D is perhaps TRBD2 (5 bases). Germline V gene sequence: CDR1 SGHKS, CDR2 YYEKEE (reference sequence). This CDR3 is 14 amino acids long. Trimming left V 3 bases short and J 4 bases short, with 12 bases between. CDR3 DNA sequence: TGTGCCAGCAGCTATCGAGCGGAGCCAGATACGCAGTATTTT. It codes for CASSYRAEPDTQYF.

This clonotype was observed many times. The chain carries TRBV6-5 and TRBJ2-1; D call uncertain. Germline V CDR1 and CDR2: MNHEY, SVGAGI. The CDR3 is 11 amino acids. Trimming stripped 4 bases from V and 10 bases from J, with 8 bases between. The CDR3 DNA reads TGTGCCAGCAGTTCACTTGGAGAGCAGTTCTTC. It specifies CASSSLGEQFF.

The chain recombines TRBV7-9 with TRBJ1-2; D gene uncertain. The CDR3 covers 16 residues. CDR1 and CDR2 (germline): SEHNR, FQNEAQ (reference sequence). Trimming left V 5 bases short and J 5 bases short, with 21 bases between. CDR3 nucleotide sequence: TGTGCCAGCAGCCCTAGCCCTGGGCGGGTTGGGTATGGCTACACCTTC. Residues: CASSPSPGRVGYGYTF.

In this sample, this clonotype turned up a few times. J is TRBJ1-2 and V is TRBV6-2 or TRBV6-3; D is uncertain. Germline V CDR1 and CDR2: MNHEY, SVGEGT. V was clipped by 7 bases and J by 4 bases, with 10 bases between them. The CDR3 sequence is 12 residues long. In DNA form, the CDR3 reads TGTGCCAGCAATGCCCGATTCTATGGCTACACCTTC. Amino acid sequence: CASNARFYGYTF.

CDR3 sequence (DNA): TGTGCCAGCAGCCCGCTCGACAGGGTGGGAACAGATACGCAGTATTTT. Translation gives CASSPLDRVGTDTQYF. V gene TRBV5-8 combines with J gene TRBJ2-3, with TRBD1 matching 7 bases. The CDR3 contains 16 residues. The V gene's germline CDR1 is SGHTS and CDR2 YDEGEE. The J segment lost 3 bases and the V segment lost 4 bases, leaving 11 bases of the junction unmatched.

This clonotype occurred a few times. This chain connects TRBV27 to TRBJ2-5; weak D call: TRBD2 (6 bases). Trimming left V 2 bases short and J 0 bases short, with 10 bases between. Germline V gene lookup returns CDR1 MNHEY and CDR2 SMNVEV (reference sequence). The CDR3 spans 15 residues. The CDR3 loop is CASSLAGMYQETQYF. CDR3 DNA sequence: TGTGCCAGCAGTTTAGCGGGGATGTACCAAGAGACCCAGTACTTC.

This clonotype was detected only a few times. J is TRBJ2-1 and V is TRBV7-9; D tentatively fits TRBD1 or TRBD2 (5 bases each). Germline CDR1 and CDR2: SEHNR and FQNEAQ (reference sequence). The CDR3 loop spans 12 amino acids. The germline V and J ends were trimmed by 10 bases and 8 bases, with 15 bases remaining between them. CDR3 sequence (DNA): TGTGCCACCCTGGGCCTGGGGGATGAGCAGTTCTTC. This encodes CATLGLGDEQFF. Looking up the rest from reference TRBV7-9 and TRBJ2-1 gives the full variable domain: DTGVSQNPRHKITKRGQNVTFRCDPISEHNRLYWYRQTLGQGPEFLTYFQNEAQLEKSRLLSDRFSAERPKGSFSTLEIQRTEQGDSAMYLCATLGLGDEQFFGPGTRLTVL.

The chain joins TRBV10-3 to TRBJ2-6; 9 positions agree with TRBD1. CDR3 length: 17 residues. CDR1 and CDR2 (germline): ENHRY, SYGVKD. V lost 3 bases and J lost 1; bases outside the gene matches: 4. CDR3 protein: CAISEVQGASGANVLTF. The CDR3 bases are TGTGCCATCAGTGAAGTACAGGGGGCGTCTGGGGCCAACGTCCTGACTTTC.

The chain uses TRBV2 and TRBJ2-3; tentatively, D is TRBD1 or TRBD2 (5 bases each). The ends were cut back, 8 bases at V and 2 bases at J, with 14 bases in the middle. The germline CDR1 and CDR2 sequences are SNHLY and FYNNEI. The CDR3 covers 14 residues. In nucleotides, the CDR3 is TGTGCCAGCGGGACGGGATCCCCCACAGATACGCAGTATTTT. Its protein is CASGTGSPTDTQYF.

V gene TRBV7-9 combines with J gene TRBJ2-5; D gene unclear. The CDR3 is 15 residues long. V was cut by 1 base and J by 5 bases, with 14 bases left in between. Germline V gene sequence: CDR1 SEHNR, CDR2 FQNEAQ (reference sequence). The CDR3 is CASSLEGTSWETQYF. The CDR3 nucleotides read TGTGCCAGCAGCTTAGAAGGAACGAGCTGGGAGACCCAGTACTTC.

The CDR3 loop is CASSLRAGLDGYTF. The DNA for the CDR3 is TGTGCCAGCAGTTTGAGGGCAGGGCTCGACGGCTACACCTTC. The chain links TRBV12-3 or TRBV12-4 to TRBJ1-2, with a tentative D call TRBD1 (5 bases). Trimming pared 3 bases from V and 8 bases from J, leaving 16 bases between. This CDR3 is built from 14 residues.

This clonotype appeared a few times. The V call is TRBV20-1, the J call TRBJ2-3, with D tentatively TRBD1 or TRBD2 (5 bases each). The CDR3 covers 17 residues. Germline CDR1 and CDR2: DFQATT and SNEGSKA (reference sequence). V was cut by 6 bases and J by 2 bases, with 24 bases left in between. The CDR3, as DNA: TGCAGTGCCGGAACCTTTCCAGGGACGGAGGTCACAGATACGCAGTATTTT. Protein sequence: CSAGTFPGTEVTDTQYF.

The chain carries TRBV2 and TRBJ1-6; D is unclear. Trimming took 4 bases from V and 7 from J, leaving 8 bases between them. The length of the CDR3 is 13 residues. The germline V gene encodes CDR1 SNHLY and CDR2 FYNNEI. The CDR3 sequence: CASSAGPNSPLHF. The CDR3 nucleotides read TGTGCCAGCAGTGCCGGGCCAAATTCACCCCTCCACTTT.

This clonotype was seen more than once but under ten times. The genes are TRBV5-1 and TRBJ2-3; D perhaps matches TRBD2 (5 bases). In germline, CDR1 is SGHRS, CDR2 YFSETQ. The V end lost 8 bases, the J end lost 2 bases, and 18 bases lay between the germline ends. The CDR3 has 15 residues. The CDR3 loop reads CASSQAAIITDTQYF. DNA of the CDR3: TGCGCCAGTAGCCAAGCGGCCATAATCACAGATACGCAGTATTTT.

This clonotype was seen a few times. V is TRBV20-1 and J is TRBJ2-7, with D unresolved. CDR1 and CDR2 (germline): DFQATT, SNEGSKA (reference sequence). Trimming pared 7 bases from V and 3 bases from J, leaving 10 bases between. The CDR3 has 11 residues. The CDR3 coding sequence is TGCAGTGGTAACGACCGCTACGAGCAGTACTTC. This sequence encodes CSGNDRYEQYF.

This clonotype was observed a few times. The chain joins TRBV6-6 to TRBJ2-1, with a possible D match to TRBD1 (5 bases). The CDR3 loop spans 16 amino acids. Trimming pared 7 bases from V and 0 bases from J, leaving 16 bases between. Germline V CDR1 and CDR2: MNHNY, SVGAGI (reference sequence). CDR3 sequence reads: CASIGATPFSYNEQFF. The DNA of the CDR3 is TGTGCCAGCATAGGGGCCACACCCTTCTCCTACAATGAGCAGTTCTTC.

The CDR3 DNA sequence: TGTGCCAGCAGACTGGGAGCGGGCACCGGGGAGCTGTTTTTT. It yields the protein CASRLGAGTGELFF. The rearrangement uses TRBV27 and TRBJ2-2; the D gene is possibly TRBD2 (6 bases). The germline V and J ends were trimmed by 6 bases and 4 bases, with 12 bases remaining between them. Germline V CDR1 and CDR2: MNHEY, SMNVEV (reference sequence). The CDR3 is 14 residues long.

V gene TRBV5-1 combines with J gene TRBJ2-1; D possibly corresponds to TRBD2 (7 bases). This CDR3 contains 15 residues. The germline V and J ends were trimmed by 7 bases and 4 bases, with 18 bases remaining between them. Germline V lookup: CDR1 SGHRS, CDR2 YFSETQ. CDR3 nucleotide sequence: TGCGCCAGCGGATTTGCCGGGGGGCTTTACAATGAGCAGTTCTTC. This sequence encodes CASGFAGGLYNEQFF. The whole variable domain, filled in from reference TRBV5-1 and TRBJ2-1, reads KAGVTQTPRYLIKTRGQQVTLSCSPISGHRSVSWYQQTPGQGLQFLFEYFSETQRNKGNFPGRFSGRQFSNSRSEMNVSTLELGDSALYLCASGFAGGLYNEQFFGPGTRLTVL.

CDR3 amino acids: CASSSYTSSLTGELFF. DNA for the CDR3: TGTGCCAGCAGCTCGTACACTAGCAGTTTGACCGGGGAGCTGTTTTTT. V and J are TRBV13 and TRBJ2-2, with TRBD2 as a possible D gene (6 bases). The CDR3 covers 16 residues. CDR1 is PRHDT, CDR2 FYEKMQ, per germline (reference sequence). Trimming took off 4 bases at V and 5 bases at J, with 17 bases between the two ends. The variable domain in full, with the rest retrieved from reference TRBV13 and TRBJ2-2, is AAGVIQSPRHLIKEKRETATLKCYPIPRHDTVYWYQQGPGQDPQFLISFYEKMQSDKGSIPDRFSAQQFSDYHSELNMSSLELGDSALYFCASSSYTSSLTGELFFGEGSRLTVL.

In its sample, this clonotype was seen a few times. The genes are TRBV3-1 and TRBJ1-2; D is uncertain. The CDR3 spans 15 residues. Trimming removed 1 base from V and 1 base from J, with 10 bases in between. Germline loops: CDR1 LGHDT, CDR2 YNNKEL (reference sequence). The CDR3 spells CASSQGGLSNYGYTF. CDR3 sequence (DNA): TGTGCCAGCAGCCAAGGAGGCCTGAGTAACTATGGCTACACCTTC.

This clonotype was found once. V gene TRBV5-1 combines with J gene TRBJ2-1, with 9 bases fitting TRBD2. Germline V CDR1 and CDR2: SGHRS, YFSETQ. V dropped 2 bases and J dropped 3; count of bases not matched to a gene: 18. There are 20 residues in the CDR3. The CDR3 region has the DNA TGCGCCAGCAGCTTTGCACAGCGGGGGGAAATAGTCCATATCTACAATGAGCAGTTCTTC. This sequence encodes CASSFAQRGEIVHIYNEQFF. The whole variable domain, filled in from reference TRBV5-1 and TRBJ2-1, reads KAGVTQTPRYLIKTRGQQVTLSCSPISGHRSVSWYQQTPGQGLQFLFEYFSETQRNKGNFPGRFSGRQFSNSRSEMNVSTLELGDSALYLCASSFAQRGEIVHIYNEQFFGPGTRLTVL.

This clonotype has more than one count but fewer than ten. The chain couples TRBV6-5 to TRBJ2-7, with TRBD1 as a possible D gene (5 bases). Germline CDR1 is MNHEY and CDR2 is SVGAGI. The CDR3 covers 14 residues. Trimming left V 0 bases short and J 0 bases short, with 6 bases between. This chain's CDR3 is CASSYSTASYEQYF. In nucleotides, the CDR3 is TGTGCCAGCAGTTACTCGACAGCCTCCTACGAGCAGTACTTC.

In this sample, this clonotype turned up a few times. The chain combines TRBV5-1 with TRBJ2-7; D remains ambiguous. CDR1 is SGHRS and CDR2 is YFSETQ in the germline V gene. The V end was cut by 1 base, the J end by 0 bases, with 11 bases between. The CDR3 has 15 residues. CDR3 nucleotide sequence: TGCGCCAGCAGCTTGCTACAGACCAGCTCCTACGAGCAGTACTTC. It codes for CASSLLQTSSYEQYF.